Listed below are T cell receptor beta chains from one sample, sequenced in a study of cytotoxic CD8 clonotypes in ibrutinib-treated CLL. Clones were read by immunoSEQ multiplex PCR, and TCRdb kept only the in-frame ones, dropping some. The sample shows about 150,000 clones, approximately 81% of them seen only once. Here the sequenced sample was PBMCs, taken after 12 months of ibrutinib treatment. These receptors came from a human donor with chronic lymphocytic leukemia. The conserved cysteine and the conserved F or W are not part of the CDR3 here. Fields, in order: V gene, J gene, CDR3 protein.

v_call: TRBV4-3; j_call: TRBJ2-7; cdr3_aa: ASSPGMGTATYEQY
v_call: TRBV6-5; j_call: TRBJ1-1; cdr3_aa: ASSYLPGAYEAF
v_call: TRBV9; j_call: TRBJ2-2; cdr3_aa: ASSASQSGLTGELF
v_call: TRBV11-2; j_call: TRBJ2-3; cdr3_aa: ASSFHRATDTQY
v_call: TRBV4-2; j_call: TRBJ2-1; cdr3_aa: ASSQGQGFEQF
v_call: TRBV4-1; j_call: TRBJ2-7; cdr3_aa: ASSQTSGTSYEQY
v_call: TRBV28; j_call: TRBJ2-2; cdr3_aa: ASTSSGRTGELF
v_call: TRBV28; j_call: TRBJ2-5; cdr3_aa: ASSLILTGGSQGTQY
v_call: TRBV7-3; j_call: TRBJ2-7; cdr3_aa: ASSSTAAHEQY
v_call: TRBV7-6; j_call: TRBJ1-1; cdr3_aa: ASSPFIGGSNTEAF
v_call: TRBV7-9; j_call: TRBJ2-3; cdr3_aa: ASSLGSGTPYTDTQY
v_call: TRBV13; j_call: TRBJ2-7; cdr3_aa: ASSPSSGRAGAHEQY
v_call: TRBV11-3; j_call: TRBJ2-5; cdr3_aa: ASSQGLAGDETQY
v_call: TRBV29-1; j_call: TRBJ1-1; cdr3_aa: SEGVITEAF
v_call: TRBV2; j_call: TRBJ2-3; cdr3_aa: ASSRSSSGTDTQY
v_call: TRBV30; j_call: TRBJ1-2; cdr3_aa: AWSVRSPTNGYT
v_call: TRBV5-1; j_call: TRBJ1-1; cdr3_aa: ASSLNRGNTEAF
v_call: TRBV2; j_call: TRBJ2-3; cdr3_aa: ASSEVGGTDTQY
v_call: TRBV5-1; j_call: TRBJ2-7; cdr3_aa: ASSLGGISSYEQY
v_call: TRBV18; j_call: TRBJ1-2; cdr3_aa: ASSPPLAGGDYGYT
v_call: TRBV11-3; j_call: TRBJ2-3; cdr3_aa: ASSSRQRTDTQY
v_call: TRBV7-7; j_call: TRBJ2-1; cdr3_aa: ASSSNPDNEQF
v_call: TRBV5-4; j_call: TRBJ2-5; cdr3_aa: ASSPNTGELETQY
v_call: TRBV7-2; j_call: TRBJ1-1; cdr3_aa: ASSFYRGENTEAF
v_call: TRBV4-3; j_call: TRBJ2-5; cdr3_aa: ASSQEVGRTGETQY
v_call: TRBV7-6; j_call: TRBJ2-1; cdr3_aa: ASSPAGTDLYNEQF
v_call: TRBV11-2; j_call: TRBJ1-1; cdr3_aa: ASSYSTGLGNTEAF
v_call: TRBV19; j_call: TRBJ2-3; cdr3_aa: ASSASRVPLADTQY
v_call: TRBV7-9; j_call: TRBJ1-1; cdr3_aa: ASSVKAIDGELRTEAF
v_call: TRBV6-5; j_call: TRBJ2-7; cdr3_aa: ASSYIAGGTYEQY
v_call: TRBV30; j_call: TRBJ2-1; cdr3_aa: AWSGVEEQF
v_call: TRBV15; j_call: TRBJ1-2; cdr3_aa: ATSSHYPNEQNYGYT
v_call: TRBV25-1; j_call: TRBJ2-7; cdr3_aa: ASSESSGIEQY
v_call: TRBV30; j_call: TRBJ1-1; cdr3_aa: AWHYMNTEAF
v_call: TRBV4-3; j_call: TRBJ2-7; cdr3_aa: ASSQERGHHYEQY
v_call: TRBV6-1; j_call: TRBJ1-1; cdr3_aa: ASSERRAIYGTEAF
v_call: TRBV7-2; j_call: TRBJ2-4; cdr3_aa: ASSQGGFGVVKNIQY
v_call: TRBV29-1; j_call: TRBJ2-1; cdr3_aa: SGQLEDEQF
v_call: TRBV5-1; j_call: TRBJ2-7; cdr3_aa: ASSLGQGHEQY
v_call: TRBV5-1; j_call: TRBJ1-1; cdr3_aa: ASSRIGTMNTEAF